Listed here is a single T cell receptor beta chain. The source of the sample is a study of OX40 agonist ivuxolimab in advanced cancers. Overall study context: The patients received agonistic anti-OX40 (CD134) antibody ivuxolimab. Patients received ivuxolimab, an intravenous treatment, every 2 weeks at 0.01 to 10 mg/kg. The mean age was about 57 years, ranging from about 20 to 85, with under 90% of participants male.

The CDR3 has 14 residues. Germline V lookup: CDR1 SGDLS, CDR2 YYNGEE. The germline V and J ends were trimmed by 0 bases and 7 bases, with 13 bases remaining between them. Data came from immunoSEQ multiplex PCR; TCRdb stores just in-frame clones and leaves some out. The sample consists of around 60,000 clones, 70% to 80% of them appearing once. The chain uses TRBV9 and TRBJ1-2; D is ambiguous. This TCR was recovered from an adult with an advanced solid tumor such as melanoma, head and neck, liver or kidney cancer. The sample was CD4+ or CD8+ T cells sorted from blood, taken in a trial of the OX40 agonist ivuxolimab. Here the CDR3 reads CASSVGGQTSGYTF. CDR3 DNA sequence: TGTGCCAGCAGCGTAGGTGGGCAGACGAGTGGCTACACCTTC.